This TCR beta chain was captured by sequencing in a study of blood T cell repertoires in COVID-19. Sequencing used immunoSEQ multiplex PCR; TCRdb keeps in-frame clones, though not all of them. The sample carries around 250,000 clones, 70% to 90% recorded once. The V gene's germline CDR1 is MGHRA and CDR2 YSYEKL. J lost 9 bases, V lost 1 base, and 8 bases had no gene match. The CDR3 totals 15 residues. This rearrangement joins TRBV4-1 to TRBJ2-1; 8 nucleotides align to TRBD2. The TCR was taken from a woman aged 45 to 65 who had recovered from COVID-19. The sample taken for sequencing was PBMCs or T cells enriched from blood (not recorded which). The CDR3, as DNA: TGCGCCAGCAGCCAAGGAATCGATCTAGCGGGTGAGCAGTTCTTC. Translated, it gives CASSQGIDLAGEQFF.